The 16 T cell receptor beta chains reported below all come from one sample, sequenced in a study of radiotherapy plus CTLA-4 blockade in lung cancer. TCRdb's copy holds only in-frame clones and misses some; the assay was immunoSEQ multiplex PCR. The data contain roughly 90,000 clones, 72% of them singletons. This material consisted of peripheral blood, taken from a patient treated with radiotherapy plus ipilimumab. The receptors come from a human donor with non-small cell lung cancer that progressed on radiotherapy plus ipilimumab.

The gene calls are TRBV2 and TRBJ2-1; 7 nucleotides line up with TRBD2. V lost 3 bases to trimming and J lost 7 bases; unmatched junction nucleotides: 0. Germline V gene data show CDR1 as SNHLY and CDR2 as FYNNEI. The CDR3 length is 12 residues. This CDR3 is CASSERENEQFF. For the CDR3, the DNA is TGTGCCAGCAGTGAGCGGGAGAATGAGCAGTTCTTC.

This clone was recorded a few times. The chain recombines TRBV29-1 with TRBJ2-7; unclear D gene. This CDR3 region has 14 residues. The germline V and J ends were trimmed by 0 bases and 4 bases, with 13 bases remaining between them. Germline loops: CDR1 SQVTM, CDR2 ANQGSEA. The CDR3 reads CSVEEEGKLYEQYF. The CDR3 bases are TGCAGCGTTGAAGAGGAAGGAAAGTTGTACGAGCAGTACTTC.

J is TRBJ2-2 and V is TRBV10-3; D possibly corresponds to TRBD2 (5 bases). With 6 bases removed from V and 6 bases from J, the gap between germline ends came to 14 bases. The CDR3 is 14 residues long. The germline CDR1 and CDR2 sequences are ENHRY and SYGVKD. This CDR3 is CAISREGPPGELFF. Written as DNA, the CDR3 is TGTGCCATCAGCCGGGAAGGCCCACCCGGGGAGCTGTTTTTT.

The sample holds one count of this clone. The gene calls are TRBV6-5 and TRBJ1-1; 11 nucleotides agree with TRBD1. The CDR3 loop spans 15 amino acids. The germline CDR1 and CDR2 sequences are MNHEY and SVGAGI. Trimming removed 7 bases from V and 1 base from J; junction bases left unmatched: 5. The CDR3 nucleotides are TGTGCCAGCAACGGACAGGGGGCCGGGAACACTGAAGCTTTCTTT. This translates into CASNGQGAGNTEAFF.

The rearrangement links TRBV4-1 to TRBJ2-7, with D unresolved. The germline V gene encodes CDR1 MGHRA and CDR2 YSYEKL. CDR3 length: 14 amino acids. V was trimmed by 1 base and J by 0 bases, leaving 7 bases between them. The CDR3 loop reads CASSQAASSYEQYF. DNA of the CDR3: TGCGCCAGCAGCCAAGCGGCAAGCTCCTACGAGCAGTACTTC.

This clone was seen at least ten times. CDR3 in DNA: TGCGCCAGCAGCCCCGGGACAGGGAACACTGAAGCTTTCTTT. Translating gives CASSPGTGNTEAFF. V usage is TRBV4-1 and J usage is TRBJ1-1, with 8 bases matching TRBD1. Germline-derived CDR1 and CDR2 are MGHRA and YSYEKL. J was trimmed by 1 base and V by 4 bases; bases with no gene match: 2. There are 14 residues in the CDR3.

The rearrangement links TRBV28 to TRBJ1-4, with 8 bases identical to TRBD1. Trimming took 6 bases from V and 7 from J; bases not matched to a gene: 7. Germline-derived CDR1 and CDR2 are MDHEN and SYDVKM. This CDR3 is 14 amino acids long. CDR3 coding DNA: TGTGCCAGCAGGTCAGGGGGCGGTGGTGAAAAACTGTTTTTT. This codes for CASRSGGGGEKLFF.

J is TRBJ2-7 and V is TRBV4-1; no clear D. The CDR3 consists of 17 residues. Per the germline V gene, CDR1 is MGHRA and CDR2 is YSYEKL. Trimming cost V 0 bases and J 1 base, with 16 bases left between them. CDR3 protein: CASSQDFFDITSYEQYF. The CDR3 DNA reads as TGCGCCAGCAGCCAAGATTTTTTTGACATCACATCCTACGAGCAGTACTTC.

CDR3 protein: CASGPPGGTDTQYF. The CDR3 nucleotides are TGTGCCAGCGGCCCTCCGGGGGGGACAGATACGCAGTATTTT. V gene TRBV7-7 combines with J gene TRBJ2-3; 8 bases fit TRBD2. CDR1 is SSHAT and CDR2 is FNYEAQ in the germline V gene (reference sequence). The CDR3 has 14 residues. With V trimmed by 8 bases and J by 3 bases, 7 bases remained unmatched.

The chain uses TRBV4-1 and TRBJ1-1; D perhaps matches TRBD1 (5 bases). CDR3 length: 16 residues. Deletions cut 2 bases from V and 1 base from J, with 14 bases between. CDR1 MGHRA and CDR2 YSYEKL come from the germline V gene. CDR3 region: CASSQNAGPRNTEAFF. DNA of the CDR3: TGCGCCAGCAGCCAAAACGCAGGGCCGAGGAACACTGAAGCTTTCTTT.

V and J are TRBV18 and TRBJ2-1; tentative D call: TRBD2 (5 bases). Trimming removed 3 bases at V and 2 bases at J, with 11 bases between. Per germline, CDR1 KGHSH and CDR2 LQKENI. The CDR3 runs 15 residues. CDR3 coding DNA: TGTGCCAGCTCACCTAGGACTGGCACCTACAATGAGCAGTTCTTC. As protein: CASSPRTGTYNEQFF.

This sequence joins TRBV6-6 and TRBJ2-7; 8 nucleotides line up with TRBD1. The length of the CDR3 is 14 residues. Germline assignment: CDR1 MNHNY and CDR2 SVGAGI (reference sequence). After removal of 6 bases from V and 0 bases from J, the junction contained 4 bases not matched to a gene. DNA for the CDR3: TGTGCCAGCAGCCGGGACAGGAGCTCCTACGAGCAGTACTTC. Its protein is CASSRDRSSYEQYF.

The genes are TRBV9 and TRBJ1-1; possible D gene TRBD1, 5 bases. This CDR3 is 13 amino acids long. The germline V and J ends were trimmed by 3 bases and 1 base, with 7 bases remaining between them. Per germline, CDR1 SGDLS and CDR2 YYNGEE. The chain's CDR3 is CASSGQGNTEAFF. DNA for the CDR3: TGTGCCAGCAGCGGGCAGGGGAACACTGAAGCTTTCTTT.

The chain couples TRBV15 to TRBJ1-4, with D unresolved. The CDR3 extends over 15 amino acids. The V and J ends lost 4 bases and 0 bases respectively, with 9 bases between them. Germline assignment: CDR1 LNHNV and CDR2 YYDKDF (reference sequence). CDR3 sequence: CATSNPGATNEKLFF. For the CDR3, the DNA is TGTGCCACCAGCAATCCCGGGGCAACTAATGAAAAACTGTTTTTT.

The CDR3 protein is CASKKTGFLTGYTF. CDR3 DNA: TGTGCCAGCAAAAAAACAGGGTTTTTAACTGGCTACACCTTC. The chain couples TRBV27 to TRBJ1-2; tentatively, D is TRBD1 (6 bases). CDR3 size: 14 residues. CDR1 is MNHEY and CDR2 is SMNVEV in the germline V gene (reference sequence). Deletions cut 7 bases from V and 7 bases from J, with 19 bases between.

The chain joins TRBV7-3 to TRBJ2-1; 14 bases fit TRBD2. This CDR3 region has 18 residues. Germline CDR1 and CDR2: SGHTA and FQGTGA. After removal of 4 bases from V and 1 base from J, the junction contained 6 bases not matched to a gene. The CDR3 protein is CASSSGTSGRRSYNEQFF. The CDR3 nucleotides are TGTGCCAGCAGCTCCGGGACTAGCGGGAGACGGTCCTACAATGAGCAGTTCTTC.